The rows below give T cell receptor beta chains drawn from one sample of a study of T cell changes during pregnancy in multiple sclerosis. Profiled with immunoSEQ multiplex PCR; TCRdb holds only in-frame clones, not every one. The profile shows tens of thousands of clones, roughly 90% of them singletons. Specimen: CD8+ T cells from peripheral blood mononuclear cells, collected before pregnancy. The receptors shown here come from a female donor with multiple sclerosis, enrolled in a pregnancy study. Both conserved end residues are part of each CDR3. A D gene is named only where the DNA matches it firmly. Rows may omit the clone size; those that give it use once, few, many or a size class.

d_call clone_size j_call v_call cdr3_aa cdr3_nt
- - TRBJ2-7 TRBV5-1 CASSSRVDYEQYF TGCGCCAGCAGCTCCAGGGTGGACTACGAGCAGTACTTC
TRBD2 few TRBJ2-7 TRBV27 CASSHGTSGNQYF TGTGCCAGCAGCCACGGGACTAGCGGGAATCAGTACTTC
- - TRBJ2-7 TRBV14 CASSQEIRGYAGLQYF TGTGCCAGCAGCCAAGAGATCAGGGGGTACGCGGGGTTACAGTACTTC
- - TRBJ1-4 TRBV7-8 CASSLGANNEKLFF TGTGCCAGCAGCTTGGGGGCCAACAATGAAAAACTGTTTTTT
- - TRBJ1-2 TRBV10-3 CAISESAANYGYTF TGTGCCATCAGTGAGTCGGCAGCTAACTATGGCTACACCTTC
TRBD1 - TRBJ2-7 TRBV2 CASSPRDSFYEQYF TGTGCCAGCAGTCCCCGGGACAGCTTCTACGAGCAGTACTTC
TRBD2 few TRBJ2-3 TRBV4-2 CASSLPRAGGPSDTQYF TGTGCCAGCAGCCTTCCCCGAGCGGGAGGGCCTTCAGATACGCAGTATTTT
TRBD1 - TRBJ2-7 TRBV7-8 CASSDRQGAYEQYF TGTGCCAGCAGCGACAGACAGGGGGCCTACGAGCAGTACTTC
TRBD1 - TRBJ2-5 TRBV28 CASSSGPGGETQYF TGTGCCAGCAGTTCAGGGCCAGGGGGAGAGACCCAGTACTTC
TRBD1 - TRBJ2-7 TRBV19 CATTPDRGGEYF TGTGCCACCACACCAGACAGGGGAGGAGAGTACTTC
TRBD1 - TRBJ2-5 TRBV2 CASSETGRGQGPPETQYF TGTGCCAGCAGTGAAACGGGTCGGGGACAGGGGCCCCCGGAGACCCAGTACTTC
TRBD2 - TRBJ2-2 TRBV27 CASSIRTSGKTNTGELFF TGTGCCAGCAGTATAAGGACTAGCGGGAAAACGAACACCGGGGAGCTGTTTTTT
TRBD2 - TRBJ2-7 TRBV11-1 CASSSHASGSSF TGTGCCAGCAGCTCCCATGCTAGCGGGAGCTCCTTC
TRBD1 - TRBJ2-7 TRBV19 CASSIGQGDDEQYF TGTGCCAGTAGTATAGGACAGGGGGACGACGAGCAGTACTTC
TRBD1 - TRBJ2-6 TRBV9 CASSGQGRGANVLTF TGTGCCAGCAGCGGACAGGGGCGGGGGGCCAACGTCCTGACTTTC
- - TRBJ2-4 TRBV28 CASSSTSLERYF TGTGCCAGCAGTTCTACTTCCCTTGAACGGTACTTC
- - TRBJ2-6 TRBV4-1 CASSESPGDGANVLTF TGCGCCAGCAGCGAAAGTCCGGGGGATGGGGCCAACGTCCTGACTTTC
- - TRBJ2-3 TRBV5-6 CASSLVRTDTQYF TGTGCCAGCAGCTTGGTGAGGACAGATACGCAGTATTTT
- - TRBJ1-1 TRBV28 CASSIQGGTEAFF TGTGCCAGCAGTATACAGGGAGGGACTGAAGCTTTCTTT
- - TRBJ2-7 TRBV4-1 CASSQVAPSSYEQYF TGCGCCAGCAGCCAAGTAGCGCCGAGCTCCTACGAGCAGTACTTC
- - TRBJ2-2 TRBV7-2 CASSRRRVTGELFF TGTGCCAGCAGCCGGCGCAGGGTCACCGGGGAGCTGTTTTTT
- - TRBJ2-2 TRBV7-9 CASSPTRAGELFF TGTGCCAGCAGCCCGACTCGGGCCGGGGAGCTGTTTTTT
TRBD1 - TRBJ2-1 TRBV27 CASSLQRQGARNEQFF TGTGCCAGCAGTTTACAGAGACAGGGGGCGCGCAATGAGCAGTTCTTC
- - TRBJ2-7 TRBV19 CASSIVSGPYEQYF TGTGCCAGTAGTATTGTAAGCGGGCCCTACGAGCAGTACTTC
TRBD1 - TRBJ2-7 TRBV5-4 CASSFQGQGYEQYF TGTGCCAGCAGCTTTCAAGGACAGGGATACGAGCAGTACTTC
- medium-sized TRBJ2-7 TRBV11-2 CASSLTGVEQYF TGTGCCAGCAGCCTGACGGGGGTTGAGCAGTACTTC
TRBD1 - TRBJ2-1 TRBV7-9 CASSLETSDRGYNEQFF TGTGCCAGCAGCTTAGAGACTTCTGACAGGGGGTACAATGAGCAGTTCTTC
TRBD2 - TRBJ2-1 TRBV7-3 CASSLSGLAGDEQFF TGTGCCAGCAGCTTAAGCGGACTAGCGGGAGATGAGCAGTTCTTC
- few TRBJ2-7 TRBV4-2 CASTQGKEGPYEQYF TGTGCCAGCACCCAAGGGAAAGAGGGTCCCTACGAGCAGTACTTC
- - TRBJ2-1 TRBV7-9 CASSLGGGEQFF TGTGCCAGCAGCTTAGGAGGAGGGGAGCAGTTCTTC